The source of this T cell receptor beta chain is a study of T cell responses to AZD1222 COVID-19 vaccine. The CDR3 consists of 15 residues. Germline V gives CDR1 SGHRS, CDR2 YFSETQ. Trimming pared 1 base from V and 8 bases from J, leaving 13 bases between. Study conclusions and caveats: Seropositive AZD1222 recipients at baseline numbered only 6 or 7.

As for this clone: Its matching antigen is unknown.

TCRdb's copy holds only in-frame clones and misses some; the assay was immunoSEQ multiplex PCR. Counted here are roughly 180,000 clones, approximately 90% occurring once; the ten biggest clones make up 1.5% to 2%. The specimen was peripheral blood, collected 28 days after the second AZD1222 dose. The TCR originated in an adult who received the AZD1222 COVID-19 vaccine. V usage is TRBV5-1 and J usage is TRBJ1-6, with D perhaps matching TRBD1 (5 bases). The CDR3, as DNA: TGCGCCAGCAGCTTGATCCCAGGGCGGGATTCACCCCTCCACTTT. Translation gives CASSLIPGRDSPLHF.